These T cell receptor beta chains were read from a single sample in a study of cytomegalovirus exposure and HLA in healthy donors. This table comes from immunoSEQ multiplex PCR, and its TCRdb copy is limited to in-frame clones, with some not included. The sample has tens of thousands of clones; approximately 80% are singletons. The sequenced sample consisted of PBMCs. These receptors originate from a woman between 45 and 65 years old in good health and CMV-seropositive. The CDR3 runs from the conserved cysteine through the conserved F or W. D genes are given only for firm matches. Where a row states a size, it is once, few, many or the class of an expanded clone; other rows omit it.

J gene: TRBJ1-6; clone size: once; V gene: TRBV25-1; D gene: TRBD1; CDR3 DNA: TGTGCCAGCAGTCCAAGGGACAGGGATGATTCACCCCTCCACTTT; CDR3 protein: CASSPRDRDDSPLHF
J gene: TRBJ1-2; clone size: .; V gene: TRBV27; D gene: .; CDR3 DNA: TGTGCCAGCAGTCTTATCAGGGGCTATGGCTACACCTTC; CDR3 protein: CASSLIRGYGYTF
J gene: TRBJ2-3; clone size: .; V gene: TRBV2; D gene: TRBD1; CDR3 DNA: TGTGCCAGCAGTGGTCGGGGACAGGACACAGATACGCAGTATTTT; CDR3 protein: CASSGRGQDTDTQYF
J gene: TRBJ1-1; clone size: .; V gene: TRBV10-3; D gene: .; CDR3 DNA: TGTGCCATCAGTGATCGGGACTCATTGAACACTGAAGCTTTCTTT; CDR3 protein: CAISDRDSLNTEAFF
J gene: TRBJ2-5; clone size: .; V gene: TRBV6-5; D gene: TRBD1; CDR3 DNA: TGTGCCAGCAGTGTACAGGGGGATCAAGAGACCCAGTACTTC; CDR3 protein: CASSVQGDQETQYF
J gene: TRBJ2-1; clone size: .; V gene: TRBV5-1; D gene: .; CDR3 DNA: TGCGCCAGCAGCTTGGCAGGGATAAGCTCCTACAATGAGCAGTTCTTC; CDR3 protein: CASSLAGISSYNEQFF
J gene: TRBJ1-5; clone size: .; V gene: TRBV19; D gene: .; CDR3 DNA: TGTGCCAGTAGCCCCGGACTGCTGACGAACCGCAGGAATCAGCCCCAGCATTTT; CDR3 protein: CASSPGLLTNRRNQPQHF
J gene: TRBJ1-1; clone size: .; V gene: TRBV7-9; D gene: .; CDR3 DNA: TGTGCCAGCAGCTTAGGGGCAGGGAACACTGAAGCTTTCTTT; CDR3 protein: CASSLGAGNTEAFF
J gene: TRBJ1-2; clone size: .; V gene: TRBV2; D gene: .; CDR3 DNA: TGTGCCAGCAGTGAAGCGCTTCGAGACAGATCGGAAGGCTACACCTTC; CDR3 protein: CASSEALRDRSEGYTF
J gene: TRBJ2-6; clone size: .; V gene: TRBV5-1; D gene: .; CDR3 DNA: TGCGCCAGCAGCTTAGCCTCGACAGAATCTGGGGCCAACGTCCTGACTTTC; CDR3 protein: CASSLASTESGANVLTF
J gene: TRBJ2-7; clone size: .; V gene: TRBV5-1; D gene: .; CDR3 DNA: TGCGCCAGCAGCTTGATGGTGGGGGGGGCGTACGAGCAGTACTTC; CDR3 protein: CASSLMVGGAYEQYF
J gene: TRBJ1-1; clone size: once; V gene: TRBV4-1; D gene: .; CDR3 DNA: TGCGCCAGCAGCCAAGATTTTACCCTGAGGACTGAAGCTTTCTTT; CDR3 protein: CASSQDFTLRTEAFF
J gene: TRBJ1-4; clone size: .; V gene: TRBV27; D gene: .; CDR3 DNA: TGTGCCAGCAGTTTGAGAACTGCGGGCAGTTATGAAAAACTGTTTTTT; CDR3 protein: CASSLRTAGSYEKLFF
J gene: TRBJ1-1; clone size: .; V gene: TRBV6-1; D gene: TRBD1; CDR3 DNA: TGTGCCAGCAGTCGGGAGGGGACAGGGAGGACTGAAGCTTTCTTT; CDR3 protein: CASSREGTGRTEAFF
J gene: TRBJ2-1; clone size: .; V gene: TRBV13; D gene: TRBD2; CDR3 DNA: TGTGCCAGCAGCTTATTTGGCCTAGCGGATGAGCAGTTCTTC; CDR3 protein: CASSLFGLADEQFF
J gene: TRBJ1-6; clone size: .; V gene: TRBV19; D gene: .; CDR3 DNA: TGTGCCAGTAGTGTATTAAGAGGTGATAGAAATTCACCCCTCCACTTT; CDR3 protein: CASSVLRGDRNSPLHF
J gene: TRBJ1-3; clone size: .; V gene: TRBV6-6; D gene: .; CDR3 DNA: TGTGCCAGCAGTAACTCGGACAGAATCTCTGGAAACACCATATATTTT; CDR3 protein: CASSNSDRISGNTIYF
J gene: TRBJ2-5; clone size: .; V gene: TRBV7-2; D gene: .; CDR3 DNA: TGTGCCAGCGGTCCACGCGGAGAGACCCAGTACTTC; CDR3 protein: CASGPRGETQYF
J gene: TRBJ2-5; clone size: .; V gene: TRBV7-9; D gene: .; CDR3 DNA: TGTGCCAGCAGCTCCTCGACATGGGAGACCCAGTACTTC; CDR3 protein: CASSSSTWETQYF
J gene: TRBJ2-3; clone size: few; V gene: TRBV18; D gene: .; CDR3 DNA: TGTGCCAGCTCACCGTCGGAGACCTCCACAGATACGCAGTATTTT; CDR3 protein: CASSPSETSTDTQYF
J gene: TRBJ1-2; clone size: .; V gene: TRBV7-9; D gene: TRBD1; CDR3 DNA: TGTGCCAGCAGCACAGGACAGGGGGCGCGCGGCTACACCTTC; CDR3 protein: CASSTGQGARGYTF
J gene: TRBJ1-3; clone size: .; V gene: TRBV6-1; D gene: TRBD1; CDR3 DNA: TGTGCCAGCTTTATAGGGGGCCCAGGAAACACCATATATTTT; CDR3 protein: CASFIGGPGNTIYF
J gene: TRBJ1-5; clone size: once; V gene: TRBV7-8; D gene: TRBD1; CDR3 DNA: TGTGCCAGCAGGGAAACAGGGGACTCCATTCAGCCCCAGCATTTT; CDR3 protein: CASRETGDSIQPQHF
J gene: TRBJ1-1; clone size: .; V gene: TRBV7-9; D gene: .; CDR3 DNA: TGTGCCAGCAGCTCGATAGGGGAGGCTGAAGCTTTCTTT; CDR3 protein: CASSSIGEAEAFF